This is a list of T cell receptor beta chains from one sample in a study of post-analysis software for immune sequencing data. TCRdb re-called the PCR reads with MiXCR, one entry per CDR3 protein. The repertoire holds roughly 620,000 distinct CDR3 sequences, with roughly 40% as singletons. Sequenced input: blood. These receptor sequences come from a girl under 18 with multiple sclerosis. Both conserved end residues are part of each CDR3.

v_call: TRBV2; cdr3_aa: CASMGGQANYGYTF
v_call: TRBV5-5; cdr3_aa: CASSLEQGAGEQFF
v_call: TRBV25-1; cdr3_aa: CASSVTLGVSSTDTQYF
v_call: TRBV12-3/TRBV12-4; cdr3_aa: CASSQLQGSTLHF
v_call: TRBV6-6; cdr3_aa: CASSYLGSGRSTQYF
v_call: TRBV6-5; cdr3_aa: CASSYGPSGTHLYEQYF
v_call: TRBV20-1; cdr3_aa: CSALRGGVNTEAFF
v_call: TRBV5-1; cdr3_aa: CASSLEGVGRNREQYF
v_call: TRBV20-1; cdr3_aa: CSARPSSLFEQYF
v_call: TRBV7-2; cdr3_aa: CASSLTGVAKNIQYF
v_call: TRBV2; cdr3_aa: CASSEARTSGSYEQYF
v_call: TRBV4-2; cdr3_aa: CASSPTGVGSYEQYF
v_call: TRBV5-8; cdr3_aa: CASSFRPSGSTDTQYF
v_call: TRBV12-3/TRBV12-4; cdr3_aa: CASSFRRFGPQHF
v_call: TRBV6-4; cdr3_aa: CASKGTPVDNEQFF
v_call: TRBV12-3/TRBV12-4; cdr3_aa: CASSLNPSGGEGYTF
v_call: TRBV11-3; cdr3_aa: CASSLGGASGGRTDTQYF
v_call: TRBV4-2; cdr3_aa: CASSQDTGGGNTIYF
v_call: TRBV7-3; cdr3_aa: CASSLMGQDPALTF
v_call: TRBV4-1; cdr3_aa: CASRDTGDRTYEQYF
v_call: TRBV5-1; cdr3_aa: CASSLKGSSYGYTF
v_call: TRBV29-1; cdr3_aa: CSVGGGLAKETQYF
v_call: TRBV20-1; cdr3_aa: CSASGPGQGIGYTF
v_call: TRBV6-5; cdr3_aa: CASSSEDLNRFGEQFF
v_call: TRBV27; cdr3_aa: CASSSLGGLYNEQFF
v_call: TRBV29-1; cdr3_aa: CSVGGTSGNEQYF
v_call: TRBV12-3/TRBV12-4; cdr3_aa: CASSPLGGGEQYF
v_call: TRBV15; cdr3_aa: CATSRDLGAGVTRSSYNEQFF
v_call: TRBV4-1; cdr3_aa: CASSQGVLGRDTQYF
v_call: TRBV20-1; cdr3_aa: CSARTGGPMNTEAFF
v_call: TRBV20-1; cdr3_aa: CSAAPQRGRTDTQYF
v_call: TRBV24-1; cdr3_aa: CATSDRTGRVLNEQFF
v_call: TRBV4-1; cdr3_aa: CASSQFGLAGAGSYEQYF
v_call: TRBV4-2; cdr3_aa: CASSQSRQGAEAFF
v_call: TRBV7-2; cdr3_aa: CASSRGPVSYEQYF
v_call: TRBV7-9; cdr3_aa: CASSREGQGTNEKLFF
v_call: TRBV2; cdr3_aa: CASSPSGAGSYEQYF
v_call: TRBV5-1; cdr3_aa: CASSLAAGSRDEQFF